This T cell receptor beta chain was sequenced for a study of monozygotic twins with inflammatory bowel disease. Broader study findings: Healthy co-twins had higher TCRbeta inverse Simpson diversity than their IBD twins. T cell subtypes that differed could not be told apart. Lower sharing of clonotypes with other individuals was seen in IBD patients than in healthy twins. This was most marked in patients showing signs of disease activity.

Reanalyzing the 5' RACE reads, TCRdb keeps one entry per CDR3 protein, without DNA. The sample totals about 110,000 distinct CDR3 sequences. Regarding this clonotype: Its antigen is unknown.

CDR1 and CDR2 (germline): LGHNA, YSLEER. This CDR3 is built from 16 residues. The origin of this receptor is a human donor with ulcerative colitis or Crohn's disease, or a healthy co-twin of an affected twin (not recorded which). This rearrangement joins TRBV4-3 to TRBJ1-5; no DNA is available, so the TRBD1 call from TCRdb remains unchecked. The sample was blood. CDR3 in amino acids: CASSQDRTGPNQPQHF.